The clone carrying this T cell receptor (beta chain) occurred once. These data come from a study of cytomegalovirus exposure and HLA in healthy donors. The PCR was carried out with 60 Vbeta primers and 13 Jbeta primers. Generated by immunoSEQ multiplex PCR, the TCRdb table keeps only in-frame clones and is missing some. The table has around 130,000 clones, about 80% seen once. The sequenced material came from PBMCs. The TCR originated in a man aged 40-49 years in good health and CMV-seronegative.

The CDR3 DNA follows: TGTGCCACCAGCAGAGGGACAGGGGGAAACGAGCAGTACTTC. This sequence encodes CATSRGTGGNEQYF. The chain carries TRBV15 and TRBJ2-7, with TRBD1 matching over 10 bases. Germline V gene sequence: CDR1 LNHNV, CDR2 YYDKDF (reference sequence). This CDR3 contains 14 residues. V trimming: 1 base; J trimming: 5 bases; junction bases outside the gene matches: 2. The full variable domain, rest sourced from reference TRBV15 and TRBJ2-7, is DAMVIQNPRYQVTQFGKPVTLSCSQTLNHNVMYWYQQKSSQAPKLLFHYYDKDFNNEADTPDNFQSRRPNTSFCFLDIRSPGLGDTAMYLCATSRGTGGNEQYFGPGTRLTVT.